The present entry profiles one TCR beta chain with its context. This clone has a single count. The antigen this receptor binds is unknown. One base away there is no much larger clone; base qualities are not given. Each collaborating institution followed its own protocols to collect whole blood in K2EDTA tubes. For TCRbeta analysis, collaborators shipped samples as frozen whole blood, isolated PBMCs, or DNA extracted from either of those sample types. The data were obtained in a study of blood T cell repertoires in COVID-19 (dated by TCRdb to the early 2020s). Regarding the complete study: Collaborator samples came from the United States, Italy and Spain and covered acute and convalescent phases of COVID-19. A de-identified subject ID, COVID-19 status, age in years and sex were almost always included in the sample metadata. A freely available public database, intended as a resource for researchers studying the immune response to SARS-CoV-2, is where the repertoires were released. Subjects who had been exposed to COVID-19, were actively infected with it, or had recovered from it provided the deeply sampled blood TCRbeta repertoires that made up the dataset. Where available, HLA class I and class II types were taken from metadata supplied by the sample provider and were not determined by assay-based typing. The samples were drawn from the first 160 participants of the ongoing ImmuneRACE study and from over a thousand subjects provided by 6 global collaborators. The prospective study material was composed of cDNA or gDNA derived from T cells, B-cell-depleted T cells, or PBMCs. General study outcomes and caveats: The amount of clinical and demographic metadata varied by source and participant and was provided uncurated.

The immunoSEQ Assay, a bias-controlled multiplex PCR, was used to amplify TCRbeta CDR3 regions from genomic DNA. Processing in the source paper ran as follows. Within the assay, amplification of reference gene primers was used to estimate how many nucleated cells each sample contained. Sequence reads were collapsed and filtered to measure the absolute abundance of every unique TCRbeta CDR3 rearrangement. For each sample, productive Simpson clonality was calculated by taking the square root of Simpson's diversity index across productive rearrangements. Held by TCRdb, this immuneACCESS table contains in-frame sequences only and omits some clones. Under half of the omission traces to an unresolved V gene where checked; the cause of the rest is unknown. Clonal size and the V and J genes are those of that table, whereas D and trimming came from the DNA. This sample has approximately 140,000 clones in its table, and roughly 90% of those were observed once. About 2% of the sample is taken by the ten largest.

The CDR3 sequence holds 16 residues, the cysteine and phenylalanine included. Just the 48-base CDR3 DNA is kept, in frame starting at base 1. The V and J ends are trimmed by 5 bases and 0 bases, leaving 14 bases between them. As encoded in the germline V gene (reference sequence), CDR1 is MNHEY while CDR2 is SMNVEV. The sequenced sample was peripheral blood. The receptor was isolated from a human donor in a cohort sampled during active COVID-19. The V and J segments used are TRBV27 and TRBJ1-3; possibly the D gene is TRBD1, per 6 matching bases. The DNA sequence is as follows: TGTGCCAGCAGTCGGGGGGGGCCGCACTCTGGAAACACCATATATTTT. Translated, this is CASSRGGPHSGNTIYF.